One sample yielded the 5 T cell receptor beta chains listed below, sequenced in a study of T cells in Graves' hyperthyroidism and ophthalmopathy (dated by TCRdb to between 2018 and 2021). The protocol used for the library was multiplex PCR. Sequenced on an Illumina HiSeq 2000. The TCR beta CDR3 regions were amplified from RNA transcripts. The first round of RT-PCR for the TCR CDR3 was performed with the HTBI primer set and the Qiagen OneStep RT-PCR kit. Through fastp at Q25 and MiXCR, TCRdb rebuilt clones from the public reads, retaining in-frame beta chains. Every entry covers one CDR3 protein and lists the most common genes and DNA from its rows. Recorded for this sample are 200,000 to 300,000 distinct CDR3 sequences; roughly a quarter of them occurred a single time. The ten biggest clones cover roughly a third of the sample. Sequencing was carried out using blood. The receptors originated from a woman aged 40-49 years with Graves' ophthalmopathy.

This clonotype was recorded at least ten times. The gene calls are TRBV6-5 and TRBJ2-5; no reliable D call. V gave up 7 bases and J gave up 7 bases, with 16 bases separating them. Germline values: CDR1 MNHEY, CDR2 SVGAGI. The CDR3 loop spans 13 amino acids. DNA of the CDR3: TGTGCCAGCATGGGTCAAGGGTCTGGGACCCAGTACTTC. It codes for CASMGQGSGTQYF.

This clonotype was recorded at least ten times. As DNA, the CDR3 is TGCAGTGCTAGAGATCCTAGTCTTAATCAGCCCCAGCATTTT. Translating gives CSARDPSLNQPQHF. V usage is TRBV20-1 and J usage is TRBJ1-5; no definite D call. This CDR3 comprises 14 residues. Germline-derived CDR1 and CDR2 are DFQATT and SNEGSKA (reference sequence). V lost 0 bases and J lost 4, with 10 bases in between.

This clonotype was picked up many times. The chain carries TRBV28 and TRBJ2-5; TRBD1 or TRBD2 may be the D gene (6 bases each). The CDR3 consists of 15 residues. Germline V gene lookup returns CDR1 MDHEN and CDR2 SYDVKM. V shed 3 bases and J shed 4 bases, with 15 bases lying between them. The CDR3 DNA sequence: TGTGCCAGCAGTTTGGGGGCAGGGAGGACAGAGACCCAGTACTTC. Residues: CASSLGAGRTETQYF.

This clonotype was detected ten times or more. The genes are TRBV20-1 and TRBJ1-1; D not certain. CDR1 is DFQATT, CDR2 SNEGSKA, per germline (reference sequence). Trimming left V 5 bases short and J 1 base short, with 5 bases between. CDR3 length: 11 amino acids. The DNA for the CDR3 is TGCAGTGCTCAAGGGAACACTGAAGCTTTCTTT. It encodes CSAQGNTEAFF.

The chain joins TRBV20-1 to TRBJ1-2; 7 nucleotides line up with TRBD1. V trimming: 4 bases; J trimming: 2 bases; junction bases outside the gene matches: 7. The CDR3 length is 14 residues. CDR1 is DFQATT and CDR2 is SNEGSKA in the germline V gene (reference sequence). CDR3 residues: CSATATGPNYGYTF. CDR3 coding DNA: TGCAGTGCTACCGCGACAGGGCCCAACTATGGCTACACCTTC.